The present entry profiles one TCR beta chain with its context. The repertoire was sequenced with immunoSEQ multiplex PCR; TCRdb's copy has only in-frame clones and lacks some. The repertoire holds about 280,000 clones, with roughly 85% as singletons. Participant reports of clinical history set cohort assignment. The record originates from a study of blood T cell repertoires in COVID-19. Study at large: PBMCs, B-cell-depleted T cells, or T cells were the source of the cDNA or gDNA that made up the material.

The sample taken for sequencing was PBMCs or T cells enriched from blood (not recorded which). This receptor was identified in a woman between 50 and 59 years old who had recovered from COVID-19.

DNA of the CDR3: TGTGCCAGCAGAACACAGGGATCCTTCGAAGCTTTCTTT. This translates into CASRTQGSFEAFF. The chain is built from TRBV5-6 and TRBJ1-1, with D tentatively TRBD1 (6 bases). Germline CDR1 and CDR2: SGHDT and YYEEEE. Trimming took 5 bases from V and 8 from J, leaving 16 bases between them. The CDR3 runs 13 residues.